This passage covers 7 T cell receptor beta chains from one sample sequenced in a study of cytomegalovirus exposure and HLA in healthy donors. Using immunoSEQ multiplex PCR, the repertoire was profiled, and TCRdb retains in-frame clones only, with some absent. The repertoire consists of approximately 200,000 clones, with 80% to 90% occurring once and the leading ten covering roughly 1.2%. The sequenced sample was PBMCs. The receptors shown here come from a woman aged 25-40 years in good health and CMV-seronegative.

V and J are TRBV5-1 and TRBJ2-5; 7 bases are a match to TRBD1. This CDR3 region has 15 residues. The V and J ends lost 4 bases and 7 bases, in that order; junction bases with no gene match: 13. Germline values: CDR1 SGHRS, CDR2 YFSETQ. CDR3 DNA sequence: TGCGCCAGCAGCGAGCCCGGGACAGCCTATGGGACCCAGTACTTC. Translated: CASSEPGTAYGTQYF.

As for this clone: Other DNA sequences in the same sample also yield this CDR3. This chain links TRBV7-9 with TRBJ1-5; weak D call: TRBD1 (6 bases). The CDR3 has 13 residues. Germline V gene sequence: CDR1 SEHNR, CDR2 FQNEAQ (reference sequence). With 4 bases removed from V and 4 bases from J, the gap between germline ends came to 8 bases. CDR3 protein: CASSSQGNQPQHF. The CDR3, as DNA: TGTGCCAGCAGCTCACAGGGTAATCAGCCCCAGCATTTT.

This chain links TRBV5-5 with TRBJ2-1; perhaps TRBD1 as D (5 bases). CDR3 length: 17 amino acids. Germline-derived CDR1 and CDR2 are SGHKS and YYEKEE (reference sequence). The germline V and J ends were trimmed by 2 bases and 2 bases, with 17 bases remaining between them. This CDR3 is CASSLAGPSNTYNEQFF. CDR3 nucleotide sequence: TGTGCCAGCAGCTTAGCAGGGCCCTCTAACACCTACAATGAGCAGTTCTTC.

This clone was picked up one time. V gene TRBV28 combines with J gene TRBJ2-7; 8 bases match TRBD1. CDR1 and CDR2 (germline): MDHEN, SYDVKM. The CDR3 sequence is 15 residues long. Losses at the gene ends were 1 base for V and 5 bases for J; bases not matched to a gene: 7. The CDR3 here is CASSLSGQGANEQYF. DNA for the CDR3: TGTGCCAGCAGTTTATCAGGGCAGGGGGCTAACGAGCAGTACTTC.

DNA for the CDR3: TGTGCCAGCAGTGACCCCCCGGAAAAACTGTTTTTT. Residues: CASSDPPEKLFF. V gene TRBV2 combines with J gene TRBJ1-4; D is unclear. The CDR3 contains 12 residues. From germline, CDR1 is SNHLY and CDR2 FYNNEI. V lost 3 bases, J lost 8 bases, and 7 bases lay in between.

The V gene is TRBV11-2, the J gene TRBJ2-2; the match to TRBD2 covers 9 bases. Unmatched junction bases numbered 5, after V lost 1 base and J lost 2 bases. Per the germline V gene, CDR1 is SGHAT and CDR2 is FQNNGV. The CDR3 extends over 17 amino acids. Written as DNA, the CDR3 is TGTGCCAGCAGCTTAGGGCTAGCGGGGACTAACACCGGGGAGCTGTTTTTT. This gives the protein CASSLGLAGTNTGELFF.

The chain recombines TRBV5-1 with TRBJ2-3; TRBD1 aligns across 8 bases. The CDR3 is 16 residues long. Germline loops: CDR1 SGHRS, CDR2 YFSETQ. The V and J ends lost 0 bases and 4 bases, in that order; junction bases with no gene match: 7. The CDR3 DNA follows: TGCGCCAGCAGCTTGGTATCGACAGGGGCGTCAGATACGCAGTATTTT. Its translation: CASSLVSTGASDTQYF.